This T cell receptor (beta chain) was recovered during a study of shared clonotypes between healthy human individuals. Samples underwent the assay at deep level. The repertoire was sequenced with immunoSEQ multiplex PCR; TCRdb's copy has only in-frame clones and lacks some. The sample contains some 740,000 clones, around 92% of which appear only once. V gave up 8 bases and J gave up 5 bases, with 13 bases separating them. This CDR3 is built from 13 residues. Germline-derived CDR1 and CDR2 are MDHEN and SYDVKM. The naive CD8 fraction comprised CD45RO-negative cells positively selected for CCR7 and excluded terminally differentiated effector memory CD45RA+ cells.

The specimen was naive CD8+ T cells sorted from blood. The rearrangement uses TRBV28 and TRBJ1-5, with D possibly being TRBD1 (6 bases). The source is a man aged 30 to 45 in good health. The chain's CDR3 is CASSRDIYQPQHF. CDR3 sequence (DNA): TGTGCCAGCTCGCGGGACATTTATCAGCCCCAGCATTTT. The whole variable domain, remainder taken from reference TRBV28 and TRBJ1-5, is DVKVTQSSRYLVKRTGEKVFLECVQDMDHENMFWYRQDPGLGLRLIYFSYDVKMKEKGDIPEGYSVSREKKERFSLILESASTNQTSMYLCASSRDIYQPQHFGDGTRLSIL.